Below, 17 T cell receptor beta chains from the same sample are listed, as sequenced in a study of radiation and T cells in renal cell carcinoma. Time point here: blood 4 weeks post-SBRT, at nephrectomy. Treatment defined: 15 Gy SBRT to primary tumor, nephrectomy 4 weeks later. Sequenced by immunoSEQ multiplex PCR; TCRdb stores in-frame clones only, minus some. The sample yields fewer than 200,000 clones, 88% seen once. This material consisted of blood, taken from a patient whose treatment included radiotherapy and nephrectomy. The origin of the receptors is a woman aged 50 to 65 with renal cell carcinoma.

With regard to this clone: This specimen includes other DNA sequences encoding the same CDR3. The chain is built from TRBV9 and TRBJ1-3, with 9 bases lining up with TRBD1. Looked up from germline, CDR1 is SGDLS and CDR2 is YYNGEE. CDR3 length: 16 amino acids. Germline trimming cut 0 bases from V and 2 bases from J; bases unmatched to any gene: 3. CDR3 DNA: TGTGCCAGCAGCGTAGTGACAGGGGGTGCTGGAAACACCATATATTTT. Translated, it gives CASSVVTGGAGNTIYF.

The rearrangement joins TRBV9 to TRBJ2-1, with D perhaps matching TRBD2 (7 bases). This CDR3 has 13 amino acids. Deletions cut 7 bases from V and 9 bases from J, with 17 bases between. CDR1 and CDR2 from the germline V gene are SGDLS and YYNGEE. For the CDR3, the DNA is TGTGCCAGCGGCGGGGGCGAGGCTGGTGAGCAGTTCTTC. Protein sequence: CASGGGEAGEQFF.

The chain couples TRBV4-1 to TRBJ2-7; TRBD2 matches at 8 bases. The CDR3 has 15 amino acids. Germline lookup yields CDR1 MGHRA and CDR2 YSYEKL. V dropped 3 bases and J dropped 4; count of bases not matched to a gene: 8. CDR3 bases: TGCGCCAGCAGCCAGACAGCGGGGGAACAATACGAGCAGTACTTC. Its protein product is CASSQTAGEQYEQYF.

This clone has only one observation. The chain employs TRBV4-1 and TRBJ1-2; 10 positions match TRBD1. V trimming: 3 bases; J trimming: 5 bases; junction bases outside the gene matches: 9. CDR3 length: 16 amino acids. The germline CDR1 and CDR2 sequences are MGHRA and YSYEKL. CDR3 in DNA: TGCGCCAGCAGCCATACTGGGACAGGGGTTGGGTATGGCTACACCTTC. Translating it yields CASSHTGTGVGYGYTF.

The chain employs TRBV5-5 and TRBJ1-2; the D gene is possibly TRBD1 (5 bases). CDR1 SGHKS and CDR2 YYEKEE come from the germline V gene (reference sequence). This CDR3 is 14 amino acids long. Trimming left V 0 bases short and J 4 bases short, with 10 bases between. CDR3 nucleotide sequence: TGTGCCAGCAGCTTGGATCAGGGACGCTATGGCTACACCTTC. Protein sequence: CASSLDQGRYGYTF.

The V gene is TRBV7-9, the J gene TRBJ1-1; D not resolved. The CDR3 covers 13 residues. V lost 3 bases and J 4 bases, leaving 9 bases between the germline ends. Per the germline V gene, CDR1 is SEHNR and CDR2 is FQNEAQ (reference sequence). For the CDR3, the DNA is TGTGCCAGCAGCTTCGGGTGGGCCACTGAAGCTTTCTTT. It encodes CASSFGWATEAFF.

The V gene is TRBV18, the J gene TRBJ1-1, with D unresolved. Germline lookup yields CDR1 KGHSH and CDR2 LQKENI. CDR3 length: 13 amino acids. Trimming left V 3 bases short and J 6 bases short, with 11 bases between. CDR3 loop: CASSPHDGAEAFF. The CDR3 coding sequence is TGTGCCAGCTCACCCCATGACGGCGCTGAAGCTTTCTTT.

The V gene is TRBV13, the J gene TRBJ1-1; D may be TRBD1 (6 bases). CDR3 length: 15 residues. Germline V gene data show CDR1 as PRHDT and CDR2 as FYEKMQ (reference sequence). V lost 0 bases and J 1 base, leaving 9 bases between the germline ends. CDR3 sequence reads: CASSLGGGANTEAFF. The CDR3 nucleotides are TGTGCCAGCAGCTTAGGCGGGGGCGCGAACACTGAAGCTTTCTTT.

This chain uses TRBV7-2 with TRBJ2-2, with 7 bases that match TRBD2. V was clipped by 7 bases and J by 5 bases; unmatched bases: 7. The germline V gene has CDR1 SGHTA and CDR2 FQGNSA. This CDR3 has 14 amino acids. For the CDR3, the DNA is TGTGCCAGCATGCTGACTAGCTTTACCGGGGAGCTGTTTTTT. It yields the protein CASMLTSFTGELFF.

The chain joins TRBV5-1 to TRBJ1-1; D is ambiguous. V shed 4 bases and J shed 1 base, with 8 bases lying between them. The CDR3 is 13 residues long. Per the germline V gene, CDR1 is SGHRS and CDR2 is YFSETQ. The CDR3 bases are TGCGCCAGCAGCCCTATCCAGAACACTGAAGCTTTCTTT. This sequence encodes CASSPIQNTEAFF.

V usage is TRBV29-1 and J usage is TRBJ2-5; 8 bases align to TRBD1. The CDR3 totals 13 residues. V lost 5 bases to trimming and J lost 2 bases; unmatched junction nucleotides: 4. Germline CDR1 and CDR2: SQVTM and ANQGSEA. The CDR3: CSVSRQGQETQYF. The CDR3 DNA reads TGCAGCGTTAGCCGACAGGGGCAAGAGACCCAGTACTTC.

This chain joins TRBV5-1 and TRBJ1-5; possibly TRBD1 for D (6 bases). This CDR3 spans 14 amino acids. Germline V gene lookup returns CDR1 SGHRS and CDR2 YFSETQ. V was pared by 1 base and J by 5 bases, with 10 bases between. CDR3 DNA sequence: TGCGCCAGCAGCTTGAGGGGGGGAGATCAGCCCCAGCATTTT. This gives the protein CASSLRGGDQPQHF.

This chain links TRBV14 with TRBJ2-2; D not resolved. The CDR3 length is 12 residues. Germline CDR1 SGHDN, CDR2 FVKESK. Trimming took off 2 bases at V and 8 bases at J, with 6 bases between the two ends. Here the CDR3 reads CASSQRRGELFF. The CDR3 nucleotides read TGTGCCAGCAGCCAACGTCGAGGGGAGCTGTTTTTT.

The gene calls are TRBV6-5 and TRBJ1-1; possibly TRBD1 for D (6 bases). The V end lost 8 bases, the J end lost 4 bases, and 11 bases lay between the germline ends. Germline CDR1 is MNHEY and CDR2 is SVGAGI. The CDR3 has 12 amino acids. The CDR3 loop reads CASRGGGTEAFF. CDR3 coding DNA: TGTGCCAGCCGGGGGGGCGGCACTGAAGCTTTCTTT.

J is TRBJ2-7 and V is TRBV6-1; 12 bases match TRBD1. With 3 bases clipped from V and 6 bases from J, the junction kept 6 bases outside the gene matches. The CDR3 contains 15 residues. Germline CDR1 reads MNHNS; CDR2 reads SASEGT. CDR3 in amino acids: CASSDYGTGGREQYF. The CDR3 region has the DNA TGTGCCAGCAGTGATTACGGGACAGGGGGCCGCGAGCAGTACTTC.

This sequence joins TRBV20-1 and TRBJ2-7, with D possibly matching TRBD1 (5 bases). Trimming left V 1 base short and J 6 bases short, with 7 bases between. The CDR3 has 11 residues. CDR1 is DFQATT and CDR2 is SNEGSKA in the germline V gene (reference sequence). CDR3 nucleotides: TGCAGTGCTAGAGCGGACATCGAGCAGTACTTC. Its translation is CSARADIEQYF.

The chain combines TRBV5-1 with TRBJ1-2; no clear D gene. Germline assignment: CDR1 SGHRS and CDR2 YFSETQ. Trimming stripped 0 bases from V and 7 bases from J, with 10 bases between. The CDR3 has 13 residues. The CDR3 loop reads CASSLELGSGYTF. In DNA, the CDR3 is TGCGCCAGCAGCTTGGAGTTGGGAAGTGGCTACACCTTC.